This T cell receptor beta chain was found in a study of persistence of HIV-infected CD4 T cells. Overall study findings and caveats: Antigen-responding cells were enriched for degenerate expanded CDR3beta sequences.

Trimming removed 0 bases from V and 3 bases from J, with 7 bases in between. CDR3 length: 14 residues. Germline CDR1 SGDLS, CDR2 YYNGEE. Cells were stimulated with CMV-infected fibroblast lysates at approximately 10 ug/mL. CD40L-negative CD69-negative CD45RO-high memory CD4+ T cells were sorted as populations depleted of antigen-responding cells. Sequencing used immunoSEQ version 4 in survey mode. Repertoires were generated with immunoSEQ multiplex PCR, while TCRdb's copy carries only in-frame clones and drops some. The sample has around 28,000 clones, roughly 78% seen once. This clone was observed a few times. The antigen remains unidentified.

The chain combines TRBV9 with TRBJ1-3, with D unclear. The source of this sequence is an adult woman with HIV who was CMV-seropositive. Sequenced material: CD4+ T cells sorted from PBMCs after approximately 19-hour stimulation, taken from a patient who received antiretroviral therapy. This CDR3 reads CASSVVDFGNTIYF. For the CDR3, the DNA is TGTGCCAGCAGCGTAGTCGATTTTGGAAACACCATATATTTT.